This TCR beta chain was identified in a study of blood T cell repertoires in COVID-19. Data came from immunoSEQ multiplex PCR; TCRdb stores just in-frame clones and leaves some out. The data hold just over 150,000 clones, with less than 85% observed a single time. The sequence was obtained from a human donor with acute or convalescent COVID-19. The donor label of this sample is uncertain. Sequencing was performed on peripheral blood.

Here the CDR3 DNA reads TGCGCCAGCAGCAGACAGGGCTCCTCCTACGAGCAGTACTTC. Protein: CASSRQGSSYEQYF. The chain employs TRBV5-1 and TRBJ2-7; TRBD1 matches at 7 bases. Per the germline V gene, CDR1 is SGHRS and CDR2 is YFSETQ. V was clipped by 4 bases and J by 0 bases; unmatched bases: 4. This CDR3 has 14 amino acids.